This TCR beta chain was sequenced during a study of blood T cell repertoires in COVID-19. As for the study in general: Samples came from the United States, Italy and Spain, spanning acute and convalescent COVID-19. Sample material is recorded as cDNA or gDNA derived from T cells, B-cell-depleted T cells, or PBMCs.

Original processing methods: By means of reference gene primer amplification, nucleated cell counts were estimated. Sequencing was performed with immunoSEQ multiplex PCR; in TCRdb, only in-frame clones are kept and a portion is missing. The DNA gave D and trimming, while V, J and clone size come from that table. The sample lists 110,000 to 150,000 clones, 81% occurring once. CDR1 and CDR2 from the germline V gene are MNHEY and SVGEGT. The CDR3 loop spans 13 amino acids. V lost 6 bases to trimming and J lost 4 bases, with 12 bases between them. V is TRBV6-2 or TRBV6-3 and J is TRBJ1-2; perhaps TRBD1 as D (5 bases). The sample was peripheral blood. This clonotype was obtained from a human donor in a cohort sampled during active COVID-19. This chain's CDR3 is CASSTGSPYGYTF. CDR3 DNA: TGTGCCAGCAGCACAGGTTCGCCCTATGGCTACACCTTC.